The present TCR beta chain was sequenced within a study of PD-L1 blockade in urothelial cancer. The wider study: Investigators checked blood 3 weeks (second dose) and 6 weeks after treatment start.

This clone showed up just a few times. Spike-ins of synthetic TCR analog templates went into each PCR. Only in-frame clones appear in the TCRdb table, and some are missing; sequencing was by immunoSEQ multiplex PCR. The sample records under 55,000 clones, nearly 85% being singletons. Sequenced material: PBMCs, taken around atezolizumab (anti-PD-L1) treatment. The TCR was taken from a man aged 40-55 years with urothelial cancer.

The CDR3 loop reads CASSPAGVYEQYF. Written as DNA, the CDR3 is TGTGCCAGCTCACCAGCGGGAGTCTACGAGCAGTACTTC. The V call is TRBV18, the J call TRBJ2-7; TRBD2 agrees at 7 bases. This CDR3 is built from 13 residues. Germline values: CDR1 KGHSH, CDR2 LQKENI. Unmatched junction bases numbered 1, after V lost 2 bases and J lost 3 bases. Full variable domain (remainder filled in from reference TRBV18 and TRBJ2-7): NAGVMQNPRHLVRRRGQEARLRCSPMKGHSHVYWYRQLPEEGLKFMVYLQKENIIDESGMPKERFSAEFPKEGPSILRIQQVVRGDSAAYFCASSPAGVYEQYFGPGTRLTVT.